This TCR beta chain was recorded in a study of T-cell reconstitution after alpha-beta-depleted transplantation in children. Broader study findings: Expanded graft clones, several hundred of them, were reportedly the source of alpha-beta T cells about two months after transplant. A year post-transplant, T-cell counts and diversity derived mostly from newly produced T cells.

V was trimmed by 3 bases and J by 0 bases, leaving 9 bases between them. CDR3 length: 15 amino acids. Germline-derived CDR1 and CDR2 are SGHTA and FQGNSA. Concerning this clonotype itself: Antigen unknown.

Construction of the TCRbeta library involved unique molecular identifiers. TCRdb re-called the PCR reads through MiXCR, storing one row per CDR3 protein. The sample has roughly 500,000 distinct CDR3 sequences, over 9.5% seen once. The sample was PBMCs, taken before TCRalphabeta/CD19-depleted stem cell transplant. The receptor was derived from a child aged 2 to 10 with inherited bone marrow failure, due to receive a stem cell transplant. The V and J genes are TRBV7-2 and TRBJ2-1; D unclear. CDR3 sequence reads: CASSFAFSSYNEQFF. DNA for the CDR3: TGTGCCAGCAGCTTCGCTTTTAGCTCCTACAATGAGCAGTTCTTC.